This TCR beta chain was captured by sequencing in a study of blood T cell repertoires in COVID-19. Seattle patients were enrolled during active infection and followed longitudinally. Germline V gene lookup returns CDR1 SGHTA and CDR2 FQGNSA. This CDR3 has 15 residues. With 5 bases clipped from V and 8 bases from J, the junction kept 11 bases outside the gene matches. The assay was immunoSEQ multiplex PCR, and TCRdb's table has in-frame clones only and misses some. Among approximately 150,000 clones listed, just under 85% were seen once. In this sample, this clone turned up once. Sequencing input: peripheral blood. The chain carries TRBV7-2 and TRBJ2-3, with TRBD1 identical over 9 bases. This clonotype originated in a woman at least 80 years old with COVID-19, enrolled during active disease. This CDR3 reads CASSPPGQGLLTQYF. In DNA form, the CDR3 reads TGTGCCAGCAGCCCGCCGGGACAGGGTCTCCTTACGCAGTATTTT.